The 8 T cell receptor beta chains reported below all come from one sample, sequenced in a study of blood T cell repertoires in COVID-19. Method: immunoSEQ multiplex PCR; TCRdb's copy keeps in-frame clones and lacks some. In the table there are under 250,000 clones, about four fifths of which are singletons. Sequenced sample: peripheral blood. The receptor set was obtained from a woman aged 40 to 55 with acute or convalescent COVID-19.

The rearrangement uses TRBV6-2 or TRBV6-3 and TRBJ1-2; D not resolved. The CDR3 contains 13 residues. CDR1 and CDR2 (germline): MNHEY, SVGEGT. V was clipped by 4 bases and J by 3 bases, with 9 bases between them. For the CDR3, the DNA is TGTGCCAGCAGTTTCCTCGTATACTATGGCTACACCTTC. Residues: CASSFLVYYGYTF.

V usage is TRBV5-1 and J usage is TRBJ1-5; TRBD1 matches at 10 bases. This CDR3 region has 15 residues. The germline CDR1 and CDR2 sequences are SGHRS and YFSETQ. Losses at the gene ends were 1 base for V and 6 bases for J; bases not matched to a gene: 4. The CDR3 protein is CASSLSGQGVQPQHF. The CDR3 DNA sequence: TGCGCCAGCAGCTTGAGCGGACAGGGGGTTCAGCCCCAGCATTTT.

This rearrangement joins TRBV10-3 to TRBJ1-3, with D possibly being TRBD1 (5 bases). With 7 bases removed from V and 7 bases from J, the gap between germline ends came to 14 bases. The CDR3 loop spans 13 amino acids. In germline, CDR1 is ENHRY, CDR2 SYGVKD. CDR3 nucleotide sequence: TGTGCCATCAATAGGGGAGGAGGGAACACCATATATTTT. Translation gives CAINRGGGNTIYF.

The V call is TRBV5-1, the J call TRBJ2-1; 8 positions agree with TRBD2. The CDR3 runs to 14 residues. V shed 5 bases, J shed 4 bases, and the junction held 5 bases outside the gene matches. CDR1 and CDR2 (germline): SGHRS, YFSETQ. CDR3 in amino acids: CASRERGQYNEQFF. The CDR3 DNA sequence: TGCGCCAGCAGGGAGCGGGGGCAGTACAATGAGCAGTTCTTC.

This chain links TRBV20-1 with TRBJ1-4; no definite D call. Germline values: CDR1 DFQATT, CDR2 SNEGSKA (reference sequence). Trimming stripped 4 bases from V and 4 bases from J, with 4 bases between. The CDR3 is made up of 11 amino acids. CDR3 sequence reads: CSATYNEKLFF. Here the CDR3 DNA reads TGCAGTGCTACTTATAATGAAAAACTGTTTTTT.

V and J are TRBV13 and TRBJ1-1; TRBD1 aligns across 9 bases. Unmatched junction bases numbered 13, after V lost 6 bases and J lost 11 bases. Germline-derived CDR1 and CDR2 are PRHDT and FYEKMQ (reference sequence). This CDR3 is built from 14 residues. The CDR3 DNA is TGTGCCAGCAGGCGAGGGGGGACAGGGTTTGAGGCTTTCTTT. Its translation is CASRRGGTGFEAFF.

The chain recombines TRBV6-5 with TRBJ2-6; no firm D call. This CDR3 contains 14 residues. V was trimmed by 8 bases and J by 5 bases, leaving 13 bases between them. Germline V gene lookup returns CDR1 MNHEY and CDR2 SVGAGI. DNA of the CDR3: TGTGCCAGCGGCAACGGGTCAAGGGCCAACGTCCTGACTTTC. It translates to CASGNGSRANVLTF.

V and J are TRBV10-3 and TRBJ1-2; 9 nucleotides align to TRBD1. This CDR3 has 14 amino acids. V lost 3 bases, J lost 8 bases, and 7 bases stayed unmatched. Germline CDR1 is ENHRY and CDR2 is SYGVKD. CDR3 loop: CAISEDRGIGGYTF. Written as DNA, the CDR3 is TGTGCCATCAGTGAAGACAGGGGGATAGGAGGCTACACCTTC.